The present T cell receptor (beta chain) was sequenced within a study of blood T cell repertoires in COVID-19. Repertoires were generated with immunoSEQ multiplex PCR, while TCRdb's copy carries only in-frame clones and drops some. The sample shows nearly 200,000 clones, roughly 90% of them seen only once. The CDR3 loop spans 19 amino acids. Trimming cost V 1 base and J 0 bases, with 17 bases left between them. Germline CDR1 SGHRS, CDR2 YFSETQ. The genes are TRBV5-1 and TRBJ2-6, with D hard to call. This receptor was taken from a young woman who had recovered from COVID-19. The sample consisted of PBMCs or T cells enriched from blood (not recorded which). CDR3 protein: CASSLSMRTRFSGANVLTF. The CDR3 DNA is TGCGCCAGCAGCTTGTCGATGCGCACCAGGTTCTCTGGGGCCAACGTCCTGACTTTC.